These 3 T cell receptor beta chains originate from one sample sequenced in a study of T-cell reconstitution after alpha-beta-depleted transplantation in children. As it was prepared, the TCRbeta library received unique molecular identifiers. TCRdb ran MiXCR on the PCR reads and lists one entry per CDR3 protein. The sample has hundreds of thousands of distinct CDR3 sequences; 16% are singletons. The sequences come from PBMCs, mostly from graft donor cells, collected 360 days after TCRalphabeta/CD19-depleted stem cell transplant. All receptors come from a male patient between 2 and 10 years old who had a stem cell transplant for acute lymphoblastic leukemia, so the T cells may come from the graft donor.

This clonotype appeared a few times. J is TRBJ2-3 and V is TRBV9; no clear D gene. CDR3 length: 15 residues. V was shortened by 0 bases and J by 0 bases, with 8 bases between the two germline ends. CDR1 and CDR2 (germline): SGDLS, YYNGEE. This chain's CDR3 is CASSVGGVSTDTQYF. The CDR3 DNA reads TGTGCCAGCAGCGTAGGGGGTGTGAGCACAGATACGCAGTATTTT.

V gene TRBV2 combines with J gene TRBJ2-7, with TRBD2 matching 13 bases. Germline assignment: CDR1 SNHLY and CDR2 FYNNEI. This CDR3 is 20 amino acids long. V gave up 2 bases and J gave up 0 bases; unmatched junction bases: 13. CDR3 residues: CASSELVGTSGKLASYEQYF. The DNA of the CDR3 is TGTGCCAGCAGTGAATTGGTTGGGACTAGCGGGAAATTGGCCTCCTACGAGCAGTACTTC.

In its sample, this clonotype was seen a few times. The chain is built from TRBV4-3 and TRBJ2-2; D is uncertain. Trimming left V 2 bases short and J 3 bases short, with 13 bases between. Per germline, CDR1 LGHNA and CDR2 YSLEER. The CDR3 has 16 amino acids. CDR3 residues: CASSQWAPADTGELFF. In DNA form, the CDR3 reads TGCGCCAGCAGCCAATGGGCCCCGGCGGACACCGGGGAGCTGTTTTTT.